The 26 T cell receptor beta chains below were found in one sample sequenced in a study of T cell changes during pregnancy in multiple sclerosis. Clones were read by immunoSEQ multiplex PCR, and TCRdb kept only the in-frame ones, dropping some. This sample yields about 30,000 clones, of which approximately 90% are seen a single time; over 3.5% belongs to the top ten. Sample: CD8+ T cells from peripheral blood mononuclear cells, taken in the second trimester of pregnancy. The receptors come from a female donor with multiple sclerosis, enrolled in a pregnancy study.

The chain is built from TRBV29-1 and TRBJ2-2; 7 positions match TRBD2. The V and J ends lost 7 bases and 0 bases, in that order; junction bases with no gene match: 11. Germline assignment: CDR1 SQVTM and CDR2 ANQGSEA. The CDR3 extends over 16 amino acids. CDR3 coding DNA: TGCAGCGCAGTTGCAGCGGGAAACGCGAACACCGGGGAGCTGTTTTTT. This codes for CSAVAAGNANTGELFF.

The chain combines TRBV29-1 with TRBJ1-2, with 7 bases identical to TRBD1. Per the germline V gene, CDR1 is SQVTM and CDR2 is ANQGSEA. The J segment lost 0 bases and the V segment lost 3 bases, leaving 7 bases of the junction unmatched. The CDR3 is 15 amino acids. The CDR3 spells CSVEKQGVANYGYTF. CDR3 coding DNA: TGCAGCGTTGAGAAGCAGGGGGTAGCTAACTATGGCTACACCTTC.

V gene TRBV7-2 combines with J gene TRBJ2-7, with 10 bases identical to TRBD2. V shed 2 bases, J shed 3 bases, and the junction held 4 bases outside the gene matches. From germline, CDR1 is SGHTA and CDR2 FQGNSA. The CDR3 spans 15 residues. The CDR3 bases are TGTGCCAGCAGCTTATCCGAGCGGGAGGGCTACGAGCAGTACTTC. Its protein product is CASSLSEREGYEQYF.

V gene TRBV7-9 combines with J gene TRBJ1-1; 10 nucleotides agree with TRBD1. CDR1 and CDR2 (germline): SEHNR, FQNEAQ (reference sequence). The ends lost 10 bases at V and 4 bases at J; junction bases unmatched: 18. This CDR3 is 17 amino acids long. The CDR3 region has the DNA TGTGCCACCACCTCATCCGGGACAGGGGTAGGGGGCACTGAAGCTTTCTTT. The encoded protein is CATTSSGTGVGGTEAFF.

V gene TRBV5-4 combines with J gene TRBJ2-1; 11 positions agree with TRBD2. The V gene end was trimmed by 0 bases and the J gene end by 1 base; junction bases not matched to a gene: 6. This CDR3 comprises 18 residues. Germline V gene sequence: CDR1 SGHNT, CDR2 YYREEE (reference sequence). CDR3 nucleotides: TGTGCCAGCAGCTTGGGGGGGCTAGCGGGAGGATCCTACAATGAGCAGTTCTTC. It is translated as CASSLGGLAGGSYNEQFF.

The chain joins TRBV7-8 to TRBJ2-6, with a weak D call TRBD1 (6 bases). The CDR3 length is 15 residues. Trimming removed 6 bases from V and 2 bases from J, with 11 bases in between. In germline, CDR1 is SGHVS, CDR2 FQNEAQ. The chain's CDR3 is CASRPNRAGANVLTF. The CDR3 nucleotides read TGTGCCAGCAGACCCAACAGGGCTGGGGCCAACGTCCTGACTTTC.

Within the sample, this clone is medium-sized (0.01 to 0.1%). The genes are TRBV5-6 and TRBJ1-2; D is uncertain. The CDR3 spans 15 residues. Trimming cost V 0 bases and J 8 bases, with 17 bases left between them. CDR1 is SGHDT and CDR2 is YYEEEE in the germline V gene. CDR3 region: CASSLEGVSNEGYTF. The CDR3 DNA follows: TGTGCCAGCAGCTTGGAGGGAGTCAGCAATGAGGGCTACACCTTC.

The chain employs TRBV10-3 and TRBJ2-1, with TRBD2 matching over 14 bases. CDR1 ENHRY and CDR2 SYGVKD come from the germline V gene. This CDR3 is 18 amino acids long. V lost 2 bases, J lost 7 bases, and 10 bases stayed unmatched. CDR3 DNA sequence: TGTGCCATCAGTGAGGGGGGACTGGGACTAGCGGGAGTTAATGAGCAGTTCTTC. Protein product: CAISEGGLGLAGVNEQFF.

The chain carries TRBV10-3 and TRBJ1-5; 7 bases align to TRBD1. J was trimmed by 0 bases and V by 6 bases; bases with no gene match: 2. Germline CDR1 reads ENHRY; CDR2 reads SYGVKD. This CDR3 has 14 amino acids. CDR3 nucleotide sequence: TGTGCCATCAGCCACAGGGGTAGCAATCAGCCCCAGCATTTT. Protein sequence: CAISHRGSNQPQHF.

The chain joins TRBV9 to TRBJ1-3; D is unresolved. Germline V gene sequence: CDR1 SGDLS, CDR2 YYNGEE. The CDR3 covers 14 residues. V lost 7 bases and J lost 0, with 11 bases in between. The CDR3: CASAGSRSGNTIYF. The CDR3 DNA follows: TGTGCCAGCGCCGGGTCACGCTCTGGAAACACCATATATTTT.

The V gene is TRBV14, the J gene TRBJ1-5, with D possibly being TRBD1 (6 bases). This CDR3 contains 13 residues. V lost 3 bases to trimming and J lost 10 bases, with 13 bases between them. Germline CDR1 SGHDN, CDR2 FVKESK. In DNA form, the CDR3 reads TGTGCCAGCAGCCACCCCAGGGGTGAACCCCAGCATTTT. This gives the protein CASSHPRGEPQHF.

The V gene is TRBV7-7, the J gene TRBJ2-1, with D unclear. V lost 0 bases and J lost 9, with 9 bases in between. The CDR3 is 13 residues long. The V gene's germline CDR1 is SSHAT and CDR2 FNYEAQ (reference sequence). CDR3 in DNA: TGTGCCAGCAGCTTAGCTAGTTCGGGTGAGCAGTTCTTC. Amino acids: CASSLASSGEQFF.

The CDR3 reads CASSLTVTGSVETQYF. The CDR3 coding sequence is TGTGCCAGCAGCTTGACGGTTACAGGCTCGGTTGAAACGCAGTATTTT. This sequence joins TRBV5-5 and TRBJ2-3; D perhaps matches TRBD1 (5 bases). Per the germline V gene, CDR1 is SGHKS and CDR2 is YYEKEE (reference sequence). The CDR3 has 16 residues. With 1 base removed from V and 9 bases from J, the gap between germline ends came to 21 bases.

The V and J genes are TRBV14 and TRBJ1-4; D is perhaps TRBD1 (5 bases). From germline, CDR1 is SGHDN and CDR2 FVKESK. V was clipped by 1 base and J by 8 bases, with 8 bases between them. CDR3 size: 13 residues. In DNA form, the CDR3 reads TGTGCCAGCAGCCAAGCCTGGGGCGAAAAACTGTTTTTT. It translates to CASSQAWGEKLFF. Based on the CDR3 plus reference TRBV14 and TRBJ1-4, the full variable domain is EAGVTQFPSHSVIEKGQTVTLRCDPISGHDNLYWYRRVMGKEIKFLLHFVKESKQDESGMPNNRFLAERTGGTYSTLKVQPAELEDSGVYFCASSQAWGEKLFFGSGTQLSVL.

The chain is built from TRBV28 and TRBJ1-2; 8 nucleotides match TRBD1. Germline V gene sequence: CDR1 MDHEN, CDR2 SYDVKM. This CDR3 comprises 14 residues. V shed 5 bases, J shed 5 bases, and the junction held 7 bases outside the gene matches. CDR3 sequence: CASSPRTGFYGYTF. The CDR3 DNA follows: TGTGCCAGCAGTCCTAGGACAGGGTTTTATGGCTACACCTTC.

This clone was seen once. V and J are TRBV27 and TRBJ2-3; 7 nucleotides line up with TRBD1. Germline CDR1 and CDR2: MNHEY and SMNVEV (reference sequence). The junction had 8 bases not matched to a gene; V was cut back by 3 bases and J by 2 bases. CDR3 length: 16 amino acids. The CDR3 is CASSFNEQGFTDTQYF. The CDR3 DNA is TGTGCCAGCAGTTTCAATGAACAGGGGTTCACAGATACGCAGTATTTT.

The sample holds one count of this clone. The CDR3 DNA sequence: TGTGCCAGCAGCCCCCCTAGCGGTCACTACGAGCAGTACTTC. This translates into CASSPPSGHYEQYF. The rearrangement links TRBV7-8 to TRBJ2-7; 7 bases agree with TRBD2. Germline CDR1 is SGHVS and CDR2 is FQNEAQ. The CDR3 sequence is 14 residues long. Trimming cost V 5 bases and J 3 bases; bases outside gene matches: 7.

The V gene is TRBV6-4, the J gene TRBJ2-2, with D hard to call. CDR3 length: 14 amino acids. Germline V lookup: CDR1 MRHNA, CDR2 SNTAGT. Between the trimmed V and J ends, which lost 4 bases and 7 bases, there was a span of 13 bases. The CDR3 is CASSVSEENGELFF. The CDR3 DNA follows: TGTGCCAGCAGTGTGAGCGAGGAAAACGGGGAGCTGTTTTTT.

This sequence joins TRBV2 and TRBJ2-5; D uncertain. This CDR3 is built from 13 residues. Germline V gene sequence: CDR1 SNHLY, CDR2 FYNNEI. Trimming took off 8 bases at V and 5 bases at J, with 15 bases between the two ends. DNA of the CDR3: TGTGCCAGCCCCAGAAGGAGTTGGGAGACCCAGTACTTC. Protein: CASPRRSWETQYF.

This clone appeared a single time. This chain connects TRBV4-1 to TRBJ2-1; TRBD2 matches at 8 bases. The CDR3 is made up of 17 amino acids. Losses at the gene ends were 0 bases for V and 4 bases for J; bases not matched to a gene: 8. Per the germline V gene, CDR1 is MGHRA and CDR2 is YSYEKL. CDR3 loop: CASSQDPSGSVYNEQFF. In DNA form, the CDR3 reads TGCGCCAGCAGCCAAGATCCCAGCGGGAGTGTATACAATGAGCAGTTCTTC.

The V call is TRBV27, the J call TRBJ2-1; weak D call: TRBD2 (6 bases). This CDR3 is built from 14 residues. With 5 bases removed from V and 8 bases from J, the gap between germline ends came to 16 bases. Germline CDR1 is MNHEY and CDR2 is SMNVEV (reference sequence). The DNA of the CDR3 is TGTGCCAGCAGTGTATTGGGGACTTACCATGAGCAGTTCTTC. Translation gives CASSVLGTYHEQFF.

The chain links TRBV27 to TRBJ2-1; 12 bases match TRBD2. The CDR3 sequence is 15 residues long. Germline V gene data show CDR1 as MNHEY and CDR2 as SMNVEV (reference sequence). J lost 8 bases, V lost 7 bases, and 9 bases had no gene match. The DNA of the CDR3 is TGTGCCAGCACATCCAGAGGGACTAGCGGGTATGAGCAGTTCTTC. Translation gives CASTSRGTSGYEQFF.

This clone was counted a single time. The chain has TRBV6-6 and TRBJ1-5; D unresolved. Germline V gene lookup returns CDR1 MNHNY and CDR2 SVGAGI (reference sequence). The V end lost 7 bases, the J end lost 7 bases, and 17 bases lay between the germline ends. This CDR3 comprises 14 residues. The CDR3 here is CASMRQGSGQPQHF. CDR3 bases: TGTGCCAGCATGAGGCAAGGGAGTGGCCAGCCCCAGCATTTT.

Only a few counts were recorded for this clone. The chain recombines TRBV30 with TRBJ1-1; D possibly corresponds to TRBD1 (6 bases). Trimming removed 7 bases from V and 6 bases from J, with 18 bases in between. This CDR3 comprises 13 residues. Germline V gene data show CDR1 as GTSNPN and CDR2 as SVGIG (reference sequence). CDR3 region: CASEATGGAEAFF. The DNA of the CDR3 is TGTGCCTCGGAGGCGACGGGGGGCGCTGAAGCTTTCTTT. Based on the CDR3 plus reference TRBV30 and TRBJ1-1, the full variable domain is SQTIHQWPATLVQPVGSPLSLECTVEGTSNPNLYWYRQAAGRGLQLLFYSVGIGQISSEVPQNLSASRPQDRQFILSSKKLLLSDSGFYLCASEATGGAEAFFGQGTRLTVV.

The chain employs TRBV28 and TRBJ2-5; 7 nucleotides match TRBD1. CDR3 length: 13 residues. J gave up 1 base and V 9 bases, and 5 bases lay outside the gene matches. Germline CDR1 is MDHEN and CDR2 is SYDVKM. The CDR3 nucleotides are TGTGCCAGTGGACAGGTCGTCCAAGAGACCCAGTACTTC. Translated: CASGQVVQETQYF.

This clone was seen once. This chain uses TRBV9 with TRBJ1-1, with a weak D call TRBD1 (6 bases). Trimming removed 0 bases from V and 2 bases from J, with 8 bases in between. Germline values: CDR1 SGDLS, CDR2 YYNGEE. The CDR3 contains 14 residues. CDR3 region: CASSVGDTNTEAFF. The CDR3 coding sequence is TGTGCCAGCAGCGTAGGGGACACTAACACTGAAGCTTTCTTT.